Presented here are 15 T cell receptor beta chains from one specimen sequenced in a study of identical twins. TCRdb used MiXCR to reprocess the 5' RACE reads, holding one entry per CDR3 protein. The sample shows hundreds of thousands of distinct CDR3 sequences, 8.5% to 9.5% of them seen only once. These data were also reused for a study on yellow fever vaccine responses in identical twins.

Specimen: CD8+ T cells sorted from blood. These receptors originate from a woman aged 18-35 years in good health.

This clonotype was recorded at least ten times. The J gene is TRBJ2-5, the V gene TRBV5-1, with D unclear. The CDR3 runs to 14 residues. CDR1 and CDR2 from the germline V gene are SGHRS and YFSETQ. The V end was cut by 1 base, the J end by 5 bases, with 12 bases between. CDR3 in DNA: TGCGCCAGCAGCTTGCGCGAACAATGGGAGACCCAGTACTTC. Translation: CASSLREQWETQYF.

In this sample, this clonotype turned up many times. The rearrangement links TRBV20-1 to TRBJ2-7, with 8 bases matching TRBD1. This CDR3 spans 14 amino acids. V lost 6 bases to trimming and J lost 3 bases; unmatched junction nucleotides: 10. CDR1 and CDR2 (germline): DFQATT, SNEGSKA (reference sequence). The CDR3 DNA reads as TGCAGTGCAGACCCCGGACAGGGTTTCTACGAGCAGTACTTC. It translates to CSADPGQGFYEQYF.

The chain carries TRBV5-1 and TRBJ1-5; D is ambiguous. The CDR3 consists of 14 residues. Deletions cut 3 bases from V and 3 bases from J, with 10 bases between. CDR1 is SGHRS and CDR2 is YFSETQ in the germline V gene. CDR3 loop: CASSSGYDNQPQHF. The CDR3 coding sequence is TGCGCCAGCAGCTCCGGATATGACAATCAGCCCCAGCATTTT.

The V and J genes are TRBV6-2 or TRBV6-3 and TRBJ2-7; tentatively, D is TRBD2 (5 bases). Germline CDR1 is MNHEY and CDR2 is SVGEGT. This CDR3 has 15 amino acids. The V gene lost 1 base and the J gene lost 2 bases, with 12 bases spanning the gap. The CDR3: CASSYFRGSAYEQYF. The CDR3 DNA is TGTGCCAGCAGTTACTTTCGGGGATCTGCCTACGAGCAGTACTTC.

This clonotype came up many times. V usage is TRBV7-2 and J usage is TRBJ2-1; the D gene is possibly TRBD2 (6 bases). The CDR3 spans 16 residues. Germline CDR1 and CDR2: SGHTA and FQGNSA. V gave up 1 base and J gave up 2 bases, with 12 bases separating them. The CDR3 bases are TGTGCCAGCAGCTTAGGGATCACTAGCACCTACAATGAGCAGTTCTTC. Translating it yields CASSLGITSTYNEQFF.

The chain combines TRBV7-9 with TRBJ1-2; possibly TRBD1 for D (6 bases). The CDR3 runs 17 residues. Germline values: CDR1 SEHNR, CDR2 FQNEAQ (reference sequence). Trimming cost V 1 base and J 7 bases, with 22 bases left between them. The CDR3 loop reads CASSLDSGTGTFFGYTF. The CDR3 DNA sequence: TGTGCCAGCAGCTTAGATTCCGGTACAGGGACGTTTTTTGGCTACACCTTC.

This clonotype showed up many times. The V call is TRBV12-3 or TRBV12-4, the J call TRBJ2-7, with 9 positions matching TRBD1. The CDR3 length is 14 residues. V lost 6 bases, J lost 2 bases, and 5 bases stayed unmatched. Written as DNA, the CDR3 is TGTGCCAGCAGCGGGACAGGGCTTACCTACGAGCAGTACTTC. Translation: CASSGTGLTYEQYF.

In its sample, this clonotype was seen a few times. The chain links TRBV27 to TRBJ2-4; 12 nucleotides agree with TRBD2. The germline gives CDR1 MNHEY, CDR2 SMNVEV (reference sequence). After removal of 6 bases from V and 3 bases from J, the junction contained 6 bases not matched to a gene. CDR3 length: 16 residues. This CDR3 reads CASRPSGGGIKNIQYF. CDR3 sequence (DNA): TGTGCCAGCAGACCTAGCGGGGGGGGTATCAAAAACATTCAGTACTTC.

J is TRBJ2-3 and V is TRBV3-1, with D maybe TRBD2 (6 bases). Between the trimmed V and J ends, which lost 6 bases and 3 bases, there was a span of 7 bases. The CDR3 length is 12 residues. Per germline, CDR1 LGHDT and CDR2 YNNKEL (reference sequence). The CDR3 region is CASRAGTDTQYF. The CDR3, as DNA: TGTGCCAGCAGGGCGGGGACAGATACGCAGTATTTT.

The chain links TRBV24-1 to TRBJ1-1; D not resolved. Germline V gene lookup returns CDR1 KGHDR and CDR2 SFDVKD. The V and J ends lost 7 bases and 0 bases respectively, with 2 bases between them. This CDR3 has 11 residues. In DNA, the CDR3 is TGTGCCACCAGGATGAACACTGAAGCTTTCTTT. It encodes CATRMNTEAFF.

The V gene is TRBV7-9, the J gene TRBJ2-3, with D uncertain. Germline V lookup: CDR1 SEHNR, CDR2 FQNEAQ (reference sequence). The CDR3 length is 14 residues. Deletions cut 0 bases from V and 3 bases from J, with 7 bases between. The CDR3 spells CASSLAGLTDTQYF. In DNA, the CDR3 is TGTGCCAGCAGCTTAGCGGGCCTAACAGATACGCAGTATTTT.

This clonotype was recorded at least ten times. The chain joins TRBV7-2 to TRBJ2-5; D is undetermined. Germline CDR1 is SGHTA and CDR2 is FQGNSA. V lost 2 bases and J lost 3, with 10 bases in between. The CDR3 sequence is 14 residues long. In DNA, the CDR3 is TGTGCCAGCAGCTTAAACCGGGTCAAAGAGACCCAGTACTTC. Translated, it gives CASSLNRVKETQYF.

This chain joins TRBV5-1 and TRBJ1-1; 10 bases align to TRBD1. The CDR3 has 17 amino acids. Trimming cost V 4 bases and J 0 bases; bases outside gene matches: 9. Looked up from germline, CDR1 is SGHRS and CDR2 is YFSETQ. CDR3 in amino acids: CASSRIGTGALNTEAFF. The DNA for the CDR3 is TGCGCCAGCAGCCGGATTGGGACAGGGGCCTTGAACACTGAAGCTTTCTTT.

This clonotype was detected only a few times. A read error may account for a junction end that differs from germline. CDR3 amino acids: CAMGASDTNTQYF. In DNA, the CDR3 is TGTGCCATGGGGGCTAGCGACACAAATACGCAGTATTTT. The chain combines TRBV10-3 with TRBJ2-3; D assignment may be TRBD1 or TRBD2 (6 bases each). This CDR3 is built from 13 residues. CDR1 is ENHRY and CDR2 is SYGVKD in the germline V gene.

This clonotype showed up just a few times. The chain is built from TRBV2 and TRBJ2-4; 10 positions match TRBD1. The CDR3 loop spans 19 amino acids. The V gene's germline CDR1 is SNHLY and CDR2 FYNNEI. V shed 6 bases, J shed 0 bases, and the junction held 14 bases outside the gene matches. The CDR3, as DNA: TGTGCCAGCAGCCACTACCCCGGGACAGGGGTTGAAGCCAAAAACATTCAGTACTTC. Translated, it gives CASSHYPGTGVEAKNIQYF. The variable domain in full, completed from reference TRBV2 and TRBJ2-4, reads EPEVTQTPSHQVTQMGQEVILRCVPISNHLYFYWYRQILGQKVEFLVSFYNNEISEKSEIFDDQFSVERPDGSNFTLKIRSTKLEDSAMYFCASSHYPGTGVEAKNIQYFGAGTRLSVL.